This TCR beta chain was retrieved from a study of blood T cell repertoires in COVID-19. V lost 2 bases and J 8 bases, leaving 12 bases between the germline ends. The germline V gene has CDR1 SGHAT and CDR2 FQNNGV. The CDR3 consists of 13 residues. Profiled with immunoSEQ multiplex PCR; TCRdb holds only in-frame clones, not every one. The table records some 230,000 clones, 80% to 85% of them present only once. Input material: peripheral blood. This TCR came from a woman between 55 and 75 years old who had recovered from COVID-19. The chain employs TRBV11-2 and TRBJ1-2, with D perhaps TRBD1 (5 bases). CDR3 nucleotides: TGTGCCAGCAGCTTAACCGGGGGGGGAGGCTACACCTTC. Protein product: CASSLTGGGGYTF. The full variable domain, rest sourced from reference TRBV11-2 and TRBJ1-2, is EAGVAQSPRYKIIEKRQSVAFWCNPISGHATLYWYQQILGQGPKLLIQFQNNGVVDDSQLPKDRFSAERLKGVDSTLKIQPAKLEDSAVYLCASSLTGGGGYTFGSGTRLTVV.